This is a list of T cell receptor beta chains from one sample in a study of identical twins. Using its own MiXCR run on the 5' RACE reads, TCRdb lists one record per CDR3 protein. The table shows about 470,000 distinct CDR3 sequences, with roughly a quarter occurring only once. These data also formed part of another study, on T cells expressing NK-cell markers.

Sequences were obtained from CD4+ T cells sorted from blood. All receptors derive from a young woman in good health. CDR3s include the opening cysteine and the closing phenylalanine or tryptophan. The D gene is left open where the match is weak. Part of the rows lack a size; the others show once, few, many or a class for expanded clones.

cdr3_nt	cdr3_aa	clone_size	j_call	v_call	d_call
TGTGCCAGCAGCTTATCCCCTGCAGGGCGAGGGAACTTC	CASSLSPAGRGNF	many	TRBJ2-7	TRBV11-2	.
TGTGCCAGCAGCCGCGCCCTAGGACAGGCTAATAACTATGGCTACACCTTC	CASSRALGQANNYGYTF	.	TRBJ1-2	TRBV7-9	TRBD1
TGCGCCAGCAGCCAGACCCTCGGGACAACGTATCAGCCCCAGCATTTT	CASSQTLGTTYQPQHF	.	TRBJ1-5	TRBV4-3	.
TGCGCCAGCAGCTTGCGGGTAGCGGGAGGAACCGGGGAGCTGTTTTTT	CASSLRVAGGTGELFF	.	TRBJ2-2	TRBV5-1	TRBD2
TGTGCCAGCAGTTTCTTTCTGGGAGATACGCAGTATTTT	CASSFFLGDTQYF	.	TRBJ2-3	TRBV6-5	.
TGCGCCAGCAGCTTTTGGGGGCAAACTGAAGCTTTCTTT	CASSFWGQTEAFF	.	TRBJ1-1	TRBV5-1	.
TGTGCCAGCAGACTCAGCTACAATGAGCAGTTCTTC	CASRLSYNEQFF	few	TRBJ2-1	TRBV12-3/TRBV12-4	.
TGTGCCAGCAGGGCGGGACAGGGCTTCTATGGCTACACCTTC	CASRAGQGFYGYTF	few	TRBJ1-2	TRBV2	TRBD1
TGCGCCAGCAGCCAAGAGGGAGGCGGGCTAGCGGGATTCGGGGAGCTGTTTTTT	CASSQEGGGLAGFGELFF	.	TRBJ2-2	TRBV4-3	TRBD2
TGCGCCAGCAGCTTGGCCGTGGTTAGCTCCTACAATGAGCAGTTCTTC	CASSLAVVSSYNEQFF	.	TRBJ2-1	TRBV5-1	.
TGCGCCAGCAGTCGGACTAGCGGGGCTTACGGCGAGCAGTTCTTC	CASSRTSGAYGEQFF	.	TRBJ2-1	TRBV10-2	TRBD2
TGCAGTGCAGAAGACGCACAGTACTCAAGGAATTGGAATGAGCAGTTCTTC	CSAEDAQYSRNWNEQFF	once	TRBJ2-1	TRBV20-1	.
TGTGCCACCAGTGAAGGGACAGTCCCGACCCAGTACTTC	CATSEGTVPTQYF	.	TRBJ2-5	TRBV24-1	TRBD1
TGCAGCGCAATCCGGGAACACTCCTACAATGAGCAGTTCTTC	CSAIREHSYNEQFF	few	TRBJ2-1	TRBV29-1	.
TGCAGCGTTGCACCTAGCACAGATACGCAGTATTTT	CSVAPSTDTQYF	.	TRBJ2-3	TRBV29-1	.
TGCAGTGCTAGATATACAGGGTTGCAAGCTTTCTTT	CSARYTGLQAFF	.	TRBJ1-1	TRBV20-1	.
TGTGCCAGCAGCCCCCAGGGGACTAGCGGGGCCACCGGGCAGTTCTTC	CASSPQGTSGATGQFF	.	TRBJ2-1	TRBV11-3	TRBD2
TGCAGCGTTGAAGATCCTACAGGGGTTGGGACCCAGTACTTC	CSVEDPTGVGTQYF	.	TRBJ2-5	TRBV29-1	TRBD1
TGCGCCAGCAGTGACTCGCAGGCCGGGGGGCCCCAGTACTTC	CASSDSQAGGPQYF	few	TRBJ2-5	TRBV10-1	.
TGTGCCAGCAGCCCTCGGCAGGCCAACTCATACAATGAGCAGTTCTTC	CASSPRQANSYNEQFF	few	TRBJ2-1	TRBV3-1	.
TGCAGTCCCAGCGGGACAGGGGGGGAGGGGGATGGCTACACCTTC	CSPSGTGGEGDGYTF	many	TRBJ1-2	TRBV20-1	TRBD1
TGTGCCAGCAGACCGCGGACAGAAGAGCAGTTCTTC	CASRPRTEEQFF	.	TRBJ2-1	TRBV6-2/TRBV6-3	.
TGCAGTGCTAGGGAGACAGGGAACACCGGGGAGCTGTTTTTT	CSARETGNTGELFF	.	TRBJ2-2	TRBV20-1	.
TGTGCCAGCTCTACGGCGGGGACCTATGGCTACACCTTC	CASSTAGTYGYTF	.	TRBJ1-2	TRBV6-1	.
TGTGCCATCAGGGGTGCAGGGGGCCTTAATCAGCCCCAGCATTTT	CAIRGAGGLNQPQHF	.	TRBJ1-5	TRBV10-3	TRBD1
TGTGCCAGCAGACCTAGGGCAAAGTTGAATGAGCAGTTCTTC	CASRPRAKLNEQFF	few	TRBJ2-1	TRBV6-2/TRBV6-3	.
TGCAGTGCAATCAATGGTTATGGTGAGCAGTTCTTC	CSAINGYGEQFF	few	TRBJ2-1	TRBV20-1	.
TGCGCCAGCAGCTTGGGGCAGGTGTACAATGAGCAGTTCTTC	CASSLGQVYNEQFF	few	TRBJ2-1	TRBV5-1	.
TGTGCCAGCAGTGACCTACAGGGGGACCAGCCCCAGCATTTT	CASSDLQGDQPQHF	few	TRBJ1-5	TRBV2	TRBD1
TGTGCCAGCAGCTATCTGGGAGTCCTAGAGCGTGGCTACACCTTC	CASSYLGVLERGYTF	.	TRBJ1-2	TRBV7-3	.
TGTGCCAGCAGTCGGATATGGAACACTGAAGCTTTCTTT	CASSRIWNTEAFF	once	TRBJ1-1	TRBV2	.
TGCAGCGTTGATCCCAGGGCGCGACTCTATGGCTACACCTTC	CSVDPRARLYGYTF	few	TRBJ1-2	TRBV29-1	.
TGTGCCAGCAGCCAAGGGCTCCCCGGAAAACTGTTTTTT	CASSQGLPGKLFF	many	TRBJ1-4	TRBV3-1	.
TGTGCCAGCAGTTTAATTTTAGAGGGAGAGACCCAGTACTTC	CASSLILEGETQYF	.	TRBJ2-5	TRBV12-3/TRBV12-4	.
TGCAGTGCACTCAGGACTAGCGGGAGTTCCTACAATGAGCAGTTCTTC	CSALRTSGSSYNEQFF	.	TRBJ2-1	TRBV20-1	TRBD2
TGTGCCATCAGTGATTTTGTGGGGGAGGATACGCAGTATTTT	CAISDFVGEDTQYF	few	TRBJ2-3	TRBV10-3	.
TGCGCCAGCAGCCGGGGACAGTTCCAAGAGACCCAGTACTTC	CASSRGQFQETQYF	.	TRBJ2-5	TRBV5-1	TRBD1
TGCAGTGCTAGGACGGGACATACCTACGAGCAGTACTTC	CSARTGHTYEQYF	few	TRBJ2-7	TRBV20-1	.
TGCAGTGCTAGAGATGCGTATAGCGACAAAAAGCAGTTCTTC	CSARDAYSDKKQFF	.	TRBJ2-1	TRBV20-1	.
TGCGCCAGCAGCTCCTCGGGACGGGCCAAATCGAATGACTACACCTTC	CASSSSGRAKSNDYTF	few	TRBJ1-2	TRBV5-1	.
TGTGCCAGCAGCTTGGCCCCAGGGATAAGCTCCTACGAGCAGTACTTC	CASSLAPGISSYEQYF	many	TRBJ2-7	TRBV5-5	.
TGCGCCAGCAAGGCGCGGGGGCGAAGCACTGAAGCTTTCTTT	CASKARGRSTEAFF	.	TRBJ1-1	TRBV5-1	.